This entry lists 20 T cell receptor beta chains sequenced from one sample in a study of cytomegalovirus exposure and HLA in healthy donors. Researchers ran the PCR with 60 Vbeta and 13 Jbeta primers. The repertoire was sequenced with immunoSEQ multiplex PCR; TCRdb's copy has only in-frame clones and lacks some. The table has about 220,000 clones, 60% to 80% seen once. Material: PBMCs. The receptor set was obtained from a woman in her twenties or thirties in good health and CMV-seronegative.

Points on this clone: Germline is not matched at one junction end, which may reflect a read error. The chain combines TRBV7-9 with TRBJ1-2, with D uncertain. Germline CDR1 and CDR2: SEHNR and FQNEAQ (reference sequence). The CDR3 covers 13 residues. CDR3 residues: CSSSSSRVYGYTF. CDR3 DNA sequence: TGTTCCAGCAGCTCGAGTCGGGTTTATGGCTACACCTTC.

The chain carries TRBV19 and TRBJ2-1; 7 bases line up with TRBD2. Losses at the gene ends were 7 bases for V and 5 bases for J; bases not matched to a gene: 8. Germline loops: CDR1 LNHDA, CDR2 SQIVND (reference sequence). The CDR3 is 14 residues long. The CDR3 sequence is CASNPWGGDNEQFF. For the CDR3, the DNA is TGTGCCAGTAATCCGTGGGGGGGAGACAATGAGCAGTTCTTC.

The chain combines TRBV14 with TRBJ1-3, with 7 bases that match TRBD1. Trimming removed 3 bases from V and 1 base from J; junction bases left unmatched: 12. Germline CDR1 and CDR2: SGHDN and FVKESK. CDR3 length: 18 residues. CDR3 coding DNA: TGTGCCAGCAGCCAGTACCCGACAGGGCGAATTTCTGGAAACACCATATATTTT. Translation gives CASSQYPTGRISGNTIYF.

A few counts support this clone. V gene TRBV5-8 combines with J gene TRBJ1-1; 10 nucleotides agree with TRBD1. J lost 8 bases, V lost 3 bases, and 7 bases had no gene match. The CDR3 is made up of 14 amino acids. Germline V gene sequence: CDR1 SGHTS, CDR2 YDEGEE. DNA for the CDR3: TGTGCCAGCAGCTCCGGACAGGGGGAGTTGGAAGCTTTCTTT. It specifies CASSSGQGELEAFF.

The V and J genes are TRBV2 and TRBJ1-1; D is unresolved. Germline V gene data show CDR1 as SNHLY and CDR2 as FYNNEI. CDR3 size: 13 residues. V was trimmed by 7 bases and J by 1 base, leaving 10 bases between them. The CDR3: CASNPRENTEAFF. Written as DNA, the CDR3 is TGTGCCAGCAATCCGCGGGAGAACACTGAAGCTTTCTTT.

The DNA of the CDR3 is TGTGCCAGCAGCTTATTTGGACAGAACACTGAAGCTTTCTTT. It codes for CASSLFGQNTEAFF. V is TRBV11-2 and J is TRBJ1-1; D is possibly TRBD1 (5 bases). The CDR3 is made up of 14 amino acids. Trimming pared 2 bases from V and 1 base from J, leaving 8 bases between. Germline CDR1 and CDR2: SGHAT and FQNNGV.

The V call is TRBV6-5, the J call TRBJ1-5; no reliable D call. The V end was cut by 4 bases, the J end by 4 bases, with 8 bases between. Germline loops: CDR1 MNHEY, CDR2 SVGAGI. The length of the CDR3 is 13 residues. CDR3 sequence (DNA): TGTGCCAGCAGTTGGTTACAGAATCAGCCCCAGCATTTT. Protein sequence: CASSWLQNQPQHF.

The chain has TRBV5-4 and TRBJ2-7, with a tentative D call TRBD1 (6 bases). V was trimmed by 3 bases and J by 3 bases, leaving 16 bases between them. CDR1 and CDR2 from the germline V gene are SGHNT and YYREEE (reference sequence). CDR3 size: 15 residues. In DNA form, the CDR3 reads TGTGCCAGCAGCTACCGCCGGGACACCCACTACGAGCAGTACTTC. Residues: CASSYRRDTHYEQYF. Variable domain in full (rest from reference TRBV5-4 and TRBJ2-7): ETGVTQSPTHLIKTRGQQVTLRCSSQSGHNTVSWYQQALGQGPQFIFQYYREEENGRGNFPPRFSGLQFPNYSSELNVNALELDDSALYLCASSYRRDTHYEQYFGPGTRLTVT.

This rearrangement joins TRBV5-6 to TRBJ2-3, with D perhaps TRBD2 (5 bases). CDR3 size: 15 residues. Germline assignment: CDR1 SGHDT and CDR2 YYEEEE. V was clipped by 4 bases and J by 0 bases, with 12 bases between them. The CDR3 DNA follows: TGTGCCAGCAGCCCCCGGGAAGACAGCACAGATACGCAGTATTTT. Its translation is CASSPREDSTDTQYF. The full variable domain, with the rest looked up from reference TRBV5-6 and TRBJ2-3, is DAGVTQSPTHLIKTRGQQVTLRCSPKSGHDTVSWYQQALGQGPQFIFQYYEEEERQRGNFPDRFSGHQFPNYSSELNVNALLLGDSALYLCASSPREDSTDTQYFGPGTRLTVL.

The rearrangement uses TRBV5-1 and TRBJ1-1; no definite D call. V was shortened by 2 bases and J by 3 bases, with 11 bases between the two germline ends. CDR3 length: 14 amino acids. Germline V gene lookup returns CDR1 SGHRS and CDR2 YFSETQ. CDR3 sequence: CASSFSRGDTEAFF. In nucleotides, the CDR3 is TGCGCCAGCAGCTTCTCGAGAGGAGACACTGAAGCTTTCTTT.

The CDR3 protein is CASSQTGAEHNGYTF. The DNA of the CDR3 is TGCGCCAGCAGTCAGACAGGGGCCGAGCATAATGGCTACACCTTC. V usage is TRBV5-1 and J usage is TRBJ1-2; 8 positions agree with TRBD1. CDR3 size: 15 residues. CDR1 SGHRS and CDR2 YFSETQ come from the germline V gene. The junction had 12 bases not matched to a gene; V was cut back by 5 bases and J by 6 bases.

V and J are TRBV9 and TRBJ1-4, with 8 bases identical to TRBD1. Germline CDR1 reads SGDLS; CDR2 reads YYNGEE. V lost 0 bases and J lost 5; bases outside the gene matches: 6. The CDR3 loop spans 16 amino acids. This chain's CDR3 is CASSVAPGGANEKLFF. The CDR3 DNA sequence: TGTGCCAGCAGCGTAGCTCCAGGGGGCGCGAATGAAAAACTGTTTTTT.

Turning to this clone: Relative to the germline gene, one junction end is altered; a read error may explain this. The rearrangement uses TRBV7-9 and TRBJ1-2; D is uncertain. Germline values: CDR1 SEHNR, CDR2 FQNEAQ (reference sequence). This CDR3 is 12 amino acids long. DNA for the CDR3: TGTTCCAGCAGCTTAGACCTATCCGGCTACACCTTC. Translation: CSSSLDLSGYTF. The full variable domain, its missing parts supplied by reference TRBV7-9 and TRBJ1-2, is DTGVSQNPRHKITKRGQNVTFRCDPISEHNRLYWYRQTLGQGPEFLTYFQNEAQLEKSRLLSDRFSAERPKGSFSTLEIQRTEQGDSAMYLCSSSLDLSGYTFGSGTRLTVV.

This clone was counted between two and nine times. CDR3 sequence: CASSLATGIGQPQHF. The CDR3 DNA follows: TGTGCCAGCAGCTTAGCAACAGGGATCGGTCAGCCCCAGCATTTT. The V and J genes are TRBV7-3 and TRBJ1-5, with D perhaps TRBD1 (6 bases). The CDR3 consists of 15 residues. Germline-derived CDR1 and CDR2 are SGHTA and FQGTGA. Trimming stripped 2 bases from V and 6 bases from J, with 14 bases between.

The gene calls are TRBV18 and TRBJ1-4; 11 bases match TRBD1. Per the germline V gene, CDR1 is KGHSH and CDR2 is LQKENI. V lost 0 bases to trimming and J lost 7 bases; unmatched junction nucleotides: 4. The CDR3 totals 16 residues. CDR3 in DNA: TGTGCCAGCTCACCACCGGGACAGGGGGAGTTTGAAAAACTGTTTTTT. It codes for CASSPPGQGEFEKLFF. Using reference TRBV18 and TRBJ1-4 for the parts outside the CDR3, the full variable domain is NAGVMQNPRHLVRRRGQEARLRCSPMKGHSHVYWYRQLPEEGLKFMVYLQKENIIDESGMPKERFSAEFPKEGPSILRIQQVVRGDSAAYFCASSPPGQGEFEKLFFGSGTQLSVL.

V usage is TRBV2 and J usage is TRBJ2-2, with 8 positions matching TRBD1. Germline V gene lookup returns CDR1 SNHLY and CDR2 FYNNEI. CDR3 size: 14 residues. With V trimmed by 8 bases and J by 4 bases, 6 bases remained unmatched. The CDR3: CASDWDRPTGELFF. CDR3 nucleotides: TGTGCCAGCGATTGGGACAGGCCCACCGGGGAGCTGTTTTTT.

Regarding this clone: This CDR3 fails to terminate in the conserved phenylalanine or tryptophan, so it likely reflects a read error. V gene TRBV30 combines with J gene TRBJ1-1; the D is unclear. This CDR3 contains 12 residues. Trimming took off 1 base at V and 4 bases at J, with 7 bases between the two ends. Germline V gene data show CDR1 as GTSNPN and CDR2 as SVGIG (reference sequence). In DNA, the CDR3 is TGTGCCTGGAGTGCCGGCGGCACTGAAGCTTTCTTG. This gives the protein CAWSAGGTEAFL.

The chain combines TRBV11-2 with TRBJ2-7, with TRBD2 matching over 9 bases. The ends lost 7 bases at V and 4 bases at J; junction bases unmatched: 11. CDR3 size: 15 residues. Per the germline V gene, CDR1 is SGHAT and CDR2 is FQNNGV. CDR3 amino acids: CASTLRVREGYEQYF. CDR3 sequence (DNA): TGTGCCAGCACCCTTAGGGTGCGGGAGGGATACGAGCAGTACTTC.

The V call is TRBV13, the J call TRBJ1-3, with 10 bases lining up with TRBD1. This CDR3 has 18 residues. CDR1 is PRHDT, CDR2 FYEKMQ, per germline (reference sequence). The J segment lost 0 bases and the V segment lost 4 bases, leaving 9 bases of the junction unmatched. This CDR3 reads CASSYDRGPSFSGNTIYF. The CDR3, as DNA: TGTGCCAGCAGCTACGACAGGGGGCCCTCGTTCTCTGGAAACACCATATATTTT.

The chain recombines TRBV7-6 with TRBJ1-2, with TRBD1 matching 11 bases. V gave up 2 bases and J gave up 2 bases; unmatched junction bases: 4. The CDR3 runs to 16 residues. Germline CDR1 reads SGHVS; CDR2 reads FNYEAQ. The CDR3 sequence is CASSLTGTGGNYGYTF. The CDR3 DNA reads TGTGCCAGCAGCTTAACCGGGACAGGGGGGAACTATGGCTACACCTTC.